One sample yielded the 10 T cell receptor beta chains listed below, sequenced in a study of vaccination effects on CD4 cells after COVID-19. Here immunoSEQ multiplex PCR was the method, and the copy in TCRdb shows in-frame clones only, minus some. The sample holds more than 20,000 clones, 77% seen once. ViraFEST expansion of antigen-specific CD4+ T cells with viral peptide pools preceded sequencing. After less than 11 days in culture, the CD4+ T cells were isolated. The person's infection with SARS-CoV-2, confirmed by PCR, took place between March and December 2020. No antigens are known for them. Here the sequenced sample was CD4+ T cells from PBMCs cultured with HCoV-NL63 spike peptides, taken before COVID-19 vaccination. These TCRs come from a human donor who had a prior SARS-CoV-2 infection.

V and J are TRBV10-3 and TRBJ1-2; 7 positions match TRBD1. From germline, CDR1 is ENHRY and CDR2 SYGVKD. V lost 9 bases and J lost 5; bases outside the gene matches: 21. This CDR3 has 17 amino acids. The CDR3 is CAIKEVSFSGQRYGYTF. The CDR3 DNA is TGTGCCATTAAAGAGGTCTCTTTCTCGGGACAGCGGTATGGCTACACCTTC.

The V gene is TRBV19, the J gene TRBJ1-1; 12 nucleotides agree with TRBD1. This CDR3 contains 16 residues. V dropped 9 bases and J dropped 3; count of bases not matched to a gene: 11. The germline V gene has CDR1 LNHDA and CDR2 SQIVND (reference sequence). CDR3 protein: CASRRGTGGLYTEAFF. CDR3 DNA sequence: TGTGCCAGCCGCCGGGGGACAGGGGGCCTGTACACTGAAGCTTTCTTT.

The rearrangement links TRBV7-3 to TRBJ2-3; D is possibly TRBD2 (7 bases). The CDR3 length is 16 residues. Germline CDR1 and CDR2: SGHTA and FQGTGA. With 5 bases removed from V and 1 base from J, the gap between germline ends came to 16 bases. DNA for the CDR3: TGTGCCAGCAGCCGGCGGGGGCTAGTCGGCACAGATACGCAGTATTTT. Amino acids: CASSRRGLVGTDTQYF.

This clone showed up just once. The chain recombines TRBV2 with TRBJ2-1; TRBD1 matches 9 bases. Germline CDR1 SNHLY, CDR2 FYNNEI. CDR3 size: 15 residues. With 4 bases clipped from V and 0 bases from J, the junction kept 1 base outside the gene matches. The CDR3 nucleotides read TGTGCCAGCAGTGTACAGGGGGCCTCCTACAATGAGCAGTTCTTC. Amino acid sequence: CASSVQGASYNEQFF. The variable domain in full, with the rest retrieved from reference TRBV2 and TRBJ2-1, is EPEVTQTPSHQVTQMGQEVILRCVPISNHLYFYWYRQILGQKVEFLVSFYNNEISEKSEIFDDQFSVERPDGSNFTLKIRSTKLEDSAMYFCASSVQGASYNEQFFGPGTRLTVL.

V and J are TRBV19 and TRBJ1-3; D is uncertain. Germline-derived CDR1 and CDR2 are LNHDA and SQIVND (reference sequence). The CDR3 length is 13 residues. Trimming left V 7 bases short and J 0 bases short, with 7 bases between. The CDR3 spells CASIEDSGNTIYF. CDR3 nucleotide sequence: TGTGCCAGTATCGAGGACTCTGGAAACACCATATATTTT.

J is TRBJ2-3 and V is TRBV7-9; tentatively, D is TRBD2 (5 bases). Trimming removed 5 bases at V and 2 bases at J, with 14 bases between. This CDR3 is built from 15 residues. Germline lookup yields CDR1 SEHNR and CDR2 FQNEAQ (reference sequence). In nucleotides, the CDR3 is TGTGCCAGCAGCAAGAAAACTAGTTACACAGATACGCAGTATTTT. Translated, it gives CASSKKTSYTDTQYF.

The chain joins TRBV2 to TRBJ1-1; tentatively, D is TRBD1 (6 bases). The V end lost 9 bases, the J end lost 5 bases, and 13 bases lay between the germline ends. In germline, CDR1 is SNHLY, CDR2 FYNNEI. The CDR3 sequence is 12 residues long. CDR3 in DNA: TGTGCCAGGGGCAGGGGTACGACTGAAGCTTTCTTT. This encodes CARGRGTTEAFF.

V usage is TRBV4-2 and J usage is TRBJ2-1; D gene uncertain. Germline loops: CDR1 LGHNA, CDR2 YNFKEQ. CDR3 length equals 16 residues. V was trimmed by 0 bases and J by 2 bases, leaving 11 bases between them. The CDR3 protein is CASSQDIVGPYNEQFF. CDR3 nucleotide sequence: TGTGCCAGCAGCCAAGATATTGTCGGACCCTACAATGAGCAGTTCTTC.

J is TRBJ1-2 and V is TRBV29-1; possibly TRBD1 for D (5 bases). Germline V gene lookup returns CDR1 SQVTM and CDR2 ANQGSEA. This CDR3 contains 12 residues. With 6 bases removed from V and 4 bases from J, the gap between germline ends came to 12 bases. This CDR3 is CSVSTTAYGYTF. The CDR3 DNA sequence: TGCAGCGTCTCCACGACAGCCTATGGCTACACCTTC.

The CDR3 DNA reads TGTGCCAGCAGAACAGGGGGGAACAATCAGCCCCAGCATTTT. Translation gives CASRTGGNNQPQHF. The chain uses TRBV6-5 and TRBJ1-5; 8 bases are a match to TRBD1. The trim removed 6 bases at V and 3 bases at J, leaving 4 bases unmatched. In germline, CDR1 is MNHEY, CDR2 SVGAGI. The CDR3 loop spans 14 amino acids.